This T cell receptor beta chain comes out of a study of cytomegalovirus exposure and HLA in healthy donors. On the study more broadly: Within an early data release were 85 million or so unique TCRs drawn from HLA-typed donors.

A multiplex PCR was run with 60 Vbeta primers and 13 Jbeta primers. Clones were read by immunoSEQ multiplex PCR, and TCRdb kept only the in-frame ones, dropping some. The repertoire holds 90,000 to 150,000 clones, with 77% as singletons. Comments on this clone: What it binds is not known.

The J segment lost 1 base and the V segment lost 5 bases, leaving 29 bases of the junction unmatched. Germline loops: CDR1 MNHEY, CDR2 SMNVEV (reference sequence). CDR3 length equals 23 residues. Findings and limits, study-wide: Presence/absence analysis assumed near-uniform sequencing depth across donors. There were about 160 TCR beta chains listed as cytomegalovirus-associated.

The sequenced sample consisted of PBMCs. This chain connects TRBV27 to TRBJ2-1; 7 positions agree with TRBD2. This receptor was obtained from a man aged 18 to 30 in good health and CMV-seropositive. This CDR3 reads CASSPQRRGGLVPPRVSYNEQFF. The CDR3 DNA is TGTGCCAGCAGTCCCCAGAGAAGGGGAGGACTAGTTCCCCCTCGAGTTTCCTACAATGAGCAGTTCTTC.